Shown below are 18 T cell receptor beta chains from a single sample sequenced in a study of CD8 T cells in Susac syndrome. Random hexamers served to reverse transcribe roughly 0.5 to 1 ug RNA. Each CDR3 protein is one row after TCRdb ran MiXCR on the immunoSEQ multiplex PCR reads. The repertoire holds 200,000 to 300,000 distinct CDR3 sequences, with less than 96% as singletons. Sequencing input: CD4+ T cells from PBMCs. The origin of the receptors is a human donor with Susac syndrome.

CDR3 sequence reads: CASSLGRQKGYF. The CDR3 DNA sequence: TGTGCCAGCAGTTTAGGCAGGCAGAAGGGGTATTTT. The genes are TRBV12-3 or TRBV12-4 and TRBJ2-3; D unclear. V was shortened by 1 base and J by 14 bases, with 13 bases between the two germline ends. The CDR3 contains 12 residues.

The chain recombines TRBV5-1 with TRBJ2-3, with a weak D call TRBD2 (6 bases). Germline-derived CDR1 and CDR2 are SGHRS and YFSETQ. This CDR3 contains 15 residues. Trimming removed 1 base at V and 4 bases at J, with 13 bases between. CDR3 DNA: TGCGCCAGCAGCTTGTCGGGGGTAGGGGCAGATACGCAGTATTTT. It is translated as CASSLSGVGADTQYF.

This sequence joins TRBV27 and TRBJ2-3; maybe TRBD2 (6 bases). CDR1 is MNHEY and CDR2 is SMNVEV in the germline V gene (reference sequence). The V and J ends lost 3 bases and 1 base respectively, with 14 bases between them. CDR3 length equals 16 residues. The CDR3 DNA sequence: TGTGCCAGCAGTTTGTTGGAGGGGCCGGGCACAGATACGCAGTATTTT. Its protein is CASSLLEGPGTDTQYF.

The gene calls are TRBV12-5 and TRBJ2-3; D call uncertain. Germline CDR1 LGHNT, CDR2 FRNRAP. This CDR3 contains 14 residues. Trimming took 5 bases from V and 0 from J, leaving 9 bases between them. CDR3 residues: CASGKSDSTDTQYF. The CDR3 nucleotides read TGTGCTAGTGGTAAAAGTGACAGCACAGATACGCAGTATTTT.

The V and J genes are TRBV7-3 and TRBJ1-1; D is possibly TRBD1 (6 bases). The ends were cut back, 5 bases at V and 1 base at J, with 11 bases in the middle. The CDR3 sequence is 14 residues long. The V gene's germline CDR1 is SGHTA and CDR2 FQGTGA. The CDR3 DNA reads TGTGCCAGCAGCCCGGGACATTCGAACACTGAAGCTTTCTTT. It is translated as CASSPGHSNTEAFF.

The rearrangement joins TRBV29-1 to TRBJ2-3; perhaps TRBD1 as D (6 bases). The germline V gene encodes CDR1 SQVTM and CDR2 ANQGSEA. The CDR3 loop spans 16 amino acids. Trimming left V 3 bases short and J 0 bases short, with 16 bases between. DNA for the CDR3: TGCAGCGTTGAGGGCGACAGGAGAATCAGCACAGATACGCAGTATTTT. This codes for CSVEGDRRISTDTQYF.

This chain uses TRBV24-1 with TRBJ1-2, with D hard to call. Germline V gene data show CDR1 as KGHDR and CDR2 as SFDVKD. The CDR3 consists of 14 residues. Deletions cut 1 base from V and 4 bases from J, with 9 bases between. The CDR3 DNA is TGTGCCACCAGTGATTTAACAGCAACCTATGGCTACACCTTC. This sequence encodes CATSDLTATYGYTF.

V gene TRBV20-1 combines with J gene TRBJ2-1, with 9 bases identical to TRBD2. J gave up 9 bases and V 3 bases, and 6 bases lay outside the gene matches. CDR1 and CDR2 from the germline V gene are DFQATT and SNEGSKA (reference sequence). The CDR3 covers 13 residues. The CDR3 loop is CSARVAGGGEQFF. CDR3 DNA sequence: TGCAGTGCTAGGGTCGCGGGAGGGGGTGAGCAGTTCTTC.

The genes are TRBV18 and TRBJ2-1; TRBD2 matches 11 bases. Germline V gene sequence: CDR1 KGHSH, CDR2 LQKENI. This CDR3 has 19 residues. With 0 bases clipped from V and 3 bases from J, the junction kept 10 bases outside the gene matches. The CDR3 region is CASSPPITSGSLSYNEQFF. As DNA, the CDR3 is TGTGCCAGCTCACCACCGATAACTAGCGGGAGTCTAAGCTACAATGAGCAGTTCTTC.

This clonotype was counted a single time. V usage is TRBV30 and J usage is TRBJ1-2; D unresolved. The V gene's germline CDR1 is GTSNPN and CDR2 SVGIG (reference sequence). CDR3 size: 13 residues. V shed 4 bases and J shed 8 bases, with 17 bases lying between them. The CDR3 loop reads CAWIPRAEGGYTF. Written as DNA, the CDR3 is TGTGCCTGGATCCCAAGGGCAGAAGGCGGCTACACCTTC. The complete variable domain, with remaining parts taken from reference TRBV30 and TRBJ1-2, reads SQTIHQWPATLVQPVGSPLSLECTVEGTSNPNLYWYRQAAGRGLQLLFYSVGIGQISSEVPQNLSASRPQDRQFILSSKKLLLSDSGFYLCAWIPRAEGGYTFGSGTRLTVV.

This clonotype was observed a single time. V gene TRBV9 combines with J gene TRBJ2-3; D call uncertain. With 1 base removed from V and 2 bases from J, the gap between germline ends came to 5 bases. The germline CDR1 and CDR2 sequences are SGDLS and YYNGEE. This CDR3 has 13 residues. The CDR3 region is CASSVMLTDTQYF. In DNA form, the CDR3 reads TGTGCCAGCAGCGTAATGCTCACAGATACGCAGTATTTT.

V and J are TRBV19 and TRBJ2-3, with D unresolved. This CDR3 has 13 amino acids. The germline V gene has CDR1 LNHDA and CDR2 SQIVND (reference sequence). With 5 bases removed from V and 3 bases from J, the gap between germline ends came to 9 bases. Here the CDR3 reads CASSPQRTDTQYF. CDR3 bases: TGTGCCAGTAGTCCCCAGCGAACAGATACGCAGTATTTT.

The chain uses TRBV29-1 and TRBJ1-1; weak D call: TRBD1 (6 bases). CDR3 size: 14 residues. V shed 4 bases and J shed 1 base, with 13 bases lying between them. CDR1 is SQVTM, CDR2 ANQGSEA, per germline. The CDR3 DNA is TGCAGCGTTGTTCGTTGGACAGCGAACACTGAAGCTTTCTTT. This codes for CSVVRWTANTEAFF.

This rearrangement joins TRBV9 to TRBJ1-1, with 7 bases aligning to TRBD1. The CDR3 covers 15 residues. The ends lost 4 bases at V and 0 bases at J; junction bases unmatched: 6. Germline V gene lookup returns CDR1 SGDLS and CDR2 YYNGEE. CDR3 amino acids: CASSSRDSVNTEAFF. CDR3 in DNA: TGTGCCAGCAGCTCCAGGGACAGTGTGAACACTGAAGCTTTCTTT. The entire variable domain, with the rest obtained from reference TRBV9 and TRBJ1-1, is as follows: DSGVTQTPKHLITATGQRVTLRCSPRSGDLSVYWYQQSLDQGLQFLIQYYNGEERAKGNILERFSAQQFPDLHSELNLSSLELGDSALYFCASSSRDSVNTEAFFGQGTRLTVV.

This sequence joins TRBV30 and TRBJ1-2; D not certain. The germline V and J ends were trimmed by 8 bases and 4 bases, with 14 bases remaining between them. The CDR3 covers 12 residues. CDR1 is GTSNPN and CDR2 is SVGIG in the germline V gene (reference sequence). The CDR3, as DNA: TGTGCCCGGAACTGGGGTTCCTATGGCTACACCTTC. Protein sequence: CARNWGSYGYTF.

Only one count was recorded for this clonotype. V usage is TRBV7-8 and J usage is TRBJ1-4; D unresolved. CDR3 size: 14 residues. CDR1 is SGHVS and CDR2 is FQNEAQ in the germline V gene. V lost 5 bases and J 5 bases, leaving 12 bases between the germline ends. The CDR3 loop is CASSVQWANEKLFF. In nucleotides, the CDR3 is TGTGCCAGCAGCGTACAGTGGGCCAATGAAAAACTGTTTTTT.

V and J are TRBV20-1 and TRBJ1-1; D uncertain. Germline V gene sequence: CDR1 DFQATT, CDR2 SNEGSKA (reference sequence). Trimming took 1 base from V and 7 from J, leaving 4 bases between them. The CDR3 extends over 10 amino acids. The CDR3 loop reads CSARAYEAFF. The CDR3 DNA reads TGCAGTGCTAGAGCCTATGAAGCTTTCTTT.

The rearrangement joins TRBV20-1 to TRBJ2-1; perhaps TRBD2 as D (5 bases). From germline, CDR1 is DFQATT and CDR2 SNEGSKA (reference sequence). This CDR3 has 15 residues. Trimming took off 5 bases at V and 0 bases at J, with 14 bases between the two ends. The CDR3 sequence: CSAAKDFYSYNEQFF. CDR3 sequence (DNA): TGCAGTGCTGCCAAGGACTTTTACTCCTACAATGAGCAGTTCTTC.